This T cell receptor beta chain appears in the sequencing data of a study of pediatric ulcerative colitis (dated by TCRdb to the late 2010s). Notes on the research overall: Pancolitis was present in seven ulcerative colitis patients and left-sided colitis in two, and histology consistent with ulcerative colitis was found in all of these patients. From roughly 9 newly diagnosed, treatment-naive pediatric ulcerative colitis patients and a handful of non-IBD control children, paired blood and rectal samples were collected. By Pediatric Ulcerative Colitis Activity Index, mild disease was classified in a couple of patients, moderate disease in four and acute severe colitis in three. Broad study findings and their caveats: Repertoires were derived from total lymphocyte DNA, so rare subsets such as regulatory T cells may have patterns not reflected. A couple of rectal CDR3 clonotypes were found in every ulcerative colitis patient but in no control. Features of the rectal repertoire distinguished controls, mild-moderate colitis patients and acute severe colitis patients, and in acute severe colitis rectal diversity was lower because of clonal expansions. For technical reasons, the blood samples of two patients yielded substantially fewer templates, so those samples were excluded from the blood-rectal overlap analysis. Blood-derived T cells may have been included in the rectal pinch biopsies, particularly in patients with overt colitis. With only four individuals, the healthy control group was small. Clonal overlap between a subject's own blood and rectum was significantly greater in ulcerative colitis patients than in controls, which suggests more T cell trafficking to inflamed tissue.

Rearranged CDR3 beta regions were amplified from genomic DNA with multiplex V and J primers using the immunoSEQ TRB Survey service. To keep depth equal across samples, survey-level sequencing depth of up to 500,000 reads per sample was applied. The libraries were purified and pooled, then sequenced using Illumina technology. The source study handled its data this way. immunoSEQ online tools were used for productive clonality, sample overlap, pairwise scatters, CDR3 beta length, V/D/J gene usage and productiveness. Calculated diversity was the number of unique rearrangements divided by total templates times 100; Shannon and Simpson indices were also computed. For principal component analysis, Z-score normalized data were analyzed with the R prcomp function and the ggbiplot package. Morisita's index was used to quantify the clonal overlap between blood and rectum within each subject. TCRdb carries this immuneACCESS record with in-frame sequences only. Its versions omit some clonotypes, under half of them owing to an unresolved V gene in the studies checked, with the rest unexplained. The DNA was the basis for D and trimming; V, J and clone size are from that table. This sample lists 20,000 to 25,000 clones; around 64% were detected once. Jointly, the top ten make up roughly a sixth of the sample.

Regarding this clone: This clone's antigen is unknown. No base-level quality is on record; no much larger clone is a single base apart.

During colonoscopy, one to two pinch biopsies were obtained from the rectum for research. No immunosuppressive medication had been given to the ulcerative colitis patients before the diagnostic colonoscopy. Before DNA was isolated, the rectal biopsies underwent proteinase K digestion. The Wizard kit (Promega) was used to extract genomic DNA from the blood and intestinal samples. V sheds 5 bases and J sheds 8 bases, leaving 24 bases between their ends. Looking up the germline V gene yields CDR1 SGHTA and CDR2 FQGNSA. From the cysteine up to the phenylalanine, the CDR3 has a length of 16 residues. The CDR3 DNA has 48 bases and is translated from base 1.

Sequencing was done on a sample of gut tissue. The source of this sequence is a boy under 18 with severe ulcerative colitis. The chain is assembled from TRBV7-2 and TRBJ1-2, with a tentative D gene TRBD1 over 5 matching bases. The CDR3 reads as follows: CASSATPRDSSVGYTF. The sequenced DNA: TGTGCCAGCAGCGCAACGCCCAGGGATTCCTCGGTGGGCTACACCTTC.